This T cell receptor (beta chain) was observed in a study of CXCR3-negative and CXCR3-positive naive CD8 T cells. Study results and limitations: Naive CXCR3-positive and CXCR3-negative cells shared similar TRBV-TRBJ usage, unlike memory cells. TCR interaction strength was inferred from TRB CDR3 physicochemistry, as CD5 matched across naive subsets.

Germline CDR1 and CDR2: SGHRS and YFSETQ. This CDR3 is 15 amino acids long. The method, 5' RACE with UMI labels, was used to prepare the TRB cDNA libraries. After re-calling the 5' RACE reads, TCRdb lists one entry per CDR3 protein, DNA absent. Across 80,000 to 95,000 distinct CDR3 sequences, the top ten clones capture roughly 1.4% of the sample. Concerning this clonotype: Its antigen is still unknown.

Researchers reported sorting every CD8+ T cell subset in triplicate, 330,000 or so cells per sort. Naive CD8+ T cells had a CD45RO-CCR7+CD27+CD95- phenotype. The sequence was obtained from a human donor in good health. Some clones in this sample may be carry-over from other donors' samples. The sequencing input was naive CXCR3- CD8+ T cells from blood. As to subset: CD45RO-CCR7+CD27+CD95- naive CD8+ T cells lacking CXCR3 (TNR3-). This rearrangement joins TRBV5-1 to TRBJ1-1; TCRdb outputs TRBD1, but without DNA this stays unchecked. The CDR3 sequence is CASSQRTGLNTEAFF.